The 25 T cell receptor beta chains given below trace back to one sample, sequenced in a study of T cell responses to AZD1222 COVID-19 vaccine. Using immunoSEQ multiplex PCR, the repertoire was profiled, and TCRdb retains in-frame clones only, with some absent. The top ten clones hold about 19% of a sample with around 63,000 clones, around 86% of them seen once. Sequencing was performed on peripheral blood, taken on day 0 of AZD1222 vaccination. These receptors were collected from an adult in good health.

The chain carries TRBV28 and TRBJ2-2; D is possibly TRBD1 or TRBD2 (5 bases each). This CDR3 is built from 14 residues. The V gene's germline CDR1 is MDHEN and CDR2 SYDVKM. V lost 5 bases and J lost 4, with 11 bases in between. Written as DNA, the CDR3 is TGTGCCAGCAGTCTGGGGGTGAGCACCGGGGAGCTGTTTTTT. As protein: CASSLGVSTGELFF.

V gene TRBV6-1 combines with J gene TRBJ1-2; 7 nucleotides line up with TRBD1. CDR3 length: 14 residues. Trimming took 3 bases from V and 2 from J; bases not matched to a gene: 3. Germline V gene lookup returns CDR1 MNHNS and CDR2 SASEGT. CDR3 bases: TGTGCCAGCAGTGAGGGGACAGTGAACTATGGCTACACCTTC. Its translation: CASSEGTVNYGYTF.

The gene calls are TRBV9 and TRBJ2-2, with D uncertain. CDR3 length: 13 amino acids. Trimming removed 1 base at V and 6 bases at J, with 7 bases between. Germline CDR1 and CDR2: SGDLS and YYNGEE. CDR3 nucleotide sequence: TGTGCCAGCAGCGTATCCGAGTCCGGGGAGCTGTTTTTT. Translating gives CASSVSESGELFF.

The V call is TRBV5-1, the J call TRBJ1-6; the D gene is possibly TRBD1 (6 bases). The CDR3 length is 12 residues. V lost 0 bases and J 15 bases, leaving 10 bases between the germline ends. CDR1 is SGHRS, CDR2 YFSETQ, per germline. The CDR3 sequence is CASSLVGGDLHF. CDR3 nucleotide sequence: TGCGCCAGCAGCTTGGTGGGGGGCGACCTCCACTTT.

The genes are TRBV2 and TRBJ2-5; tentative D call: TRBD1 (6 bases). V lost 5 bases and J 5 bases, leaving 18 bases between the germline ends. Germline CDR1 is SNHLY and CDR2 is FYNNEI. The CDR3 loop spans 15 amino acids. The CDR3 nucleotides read TGTGCCAGCAGTTCCGGGACAAGGAGAGGGGAGACCCAGTACTTC. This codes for CASSSGTRRGETQYF.

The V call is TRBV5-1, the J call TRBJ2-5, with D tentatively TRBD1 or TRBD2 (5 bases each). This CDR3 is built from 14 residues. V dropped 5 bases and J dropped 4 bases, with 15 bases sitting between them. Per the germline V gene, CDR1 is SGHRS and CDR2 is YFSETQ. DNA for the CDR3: TGCGCCAGCAGTAACGGGGCAGGAGGAGAGACCCAGTACTTC. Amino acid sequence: CASSNGAGGETQYF.

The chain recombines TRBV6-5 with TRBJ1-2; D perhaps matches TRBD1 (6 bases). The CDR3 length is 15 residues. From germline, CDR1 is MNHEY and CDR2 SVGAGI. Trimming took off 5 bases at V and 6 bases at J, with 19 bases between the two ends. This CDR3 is CASSHRGRAGDGYTF. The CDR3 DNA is TGTGCCAGCAGTCACCGTGGGAGAGCAGGGGATGGCTACACCTTC.

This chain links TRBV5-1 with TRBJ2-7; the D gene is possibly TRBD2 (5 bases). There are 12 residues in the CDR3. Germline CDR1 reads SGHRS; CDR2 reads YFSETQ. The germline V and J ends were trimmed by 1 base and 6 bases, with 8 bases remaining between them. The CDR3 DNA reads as TGCGCCAGCAGCTTGAGAGGGCGCGAGCAGTACTTC. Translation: CASSLRGREQYF.

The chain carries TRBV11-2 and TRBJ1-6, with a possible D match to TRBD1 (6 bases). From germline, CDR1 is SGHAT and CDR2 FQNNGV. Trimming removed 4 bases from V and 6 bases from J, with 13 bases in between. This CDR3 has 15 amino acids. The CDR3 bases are TGTGCCAGCAGCTACGAGACAGGAGGTAATTCACCCCTCCACTTT. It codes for CASSYETGGNSPLHF.

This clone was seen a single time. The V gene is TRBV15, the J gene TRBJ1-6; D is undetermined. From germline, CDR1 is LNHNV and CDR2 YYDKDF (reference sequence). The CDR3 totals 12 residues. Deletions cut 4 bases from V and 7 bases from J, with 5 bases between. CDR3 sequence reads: CATSTANSPLHF. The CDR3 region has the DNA TGTGCCACCAGCACGGCAAATTCACCCCTCCACTTT.

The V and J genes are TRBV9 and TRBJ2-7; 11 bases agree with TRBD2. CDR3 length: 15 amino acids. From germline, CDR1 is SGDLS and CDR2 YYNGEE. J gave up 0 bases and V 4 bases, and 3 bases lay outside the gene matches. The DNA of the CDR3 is TGTGCCAGCAGCTTGGGACTAGCGGACTCCTACGAGCAGTACTTC. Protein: CASSLGLADSYEQYF.

This CDR3 is CASSSRIYGYTF. The CDR3, as DNA: TGTGCCAGCAGCTCCCGTATCTATGGCTACACCTTC. The V gene is TRBV11-2, the J gene TRBJ1-2; no firm D call. Germline assignment: CDR1 SGHAT and CDR2 FQNNGV. V lost 4 bases and J 4 bases, leaving 7 bases between the germline ends. The CDR3 is 12 residues long.

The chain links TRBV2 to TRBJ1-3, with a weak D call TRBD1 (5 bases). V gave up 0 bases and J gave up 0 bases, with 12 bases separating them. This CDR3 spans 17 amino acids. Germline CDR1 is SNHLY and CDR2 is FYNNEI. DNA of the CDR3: TGTGCCAGCAGTGAAGCGGGACGGCGGAGCTCTGGAAACACCATATATTTT. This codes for CASSEAGRRSSGNTIYF.

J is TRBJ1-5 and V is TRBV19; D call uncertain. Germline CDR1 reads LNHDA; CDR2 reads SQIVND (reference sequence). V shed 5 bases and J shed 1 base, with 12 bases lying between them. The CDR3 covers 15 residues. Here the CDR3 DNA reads TGTGCCAGTAGTCCCTCCCGATCGAGCAATCAGCCCCAGCATTTT. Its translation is CASSPSRSSNQPQHF.

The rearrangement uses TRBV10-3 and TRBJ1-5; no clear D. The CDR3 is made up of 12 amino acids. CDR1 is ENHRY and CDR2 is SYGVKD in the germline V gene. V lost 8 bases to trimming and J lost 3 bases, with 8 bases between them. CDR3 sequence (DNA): TGTGCCATCCGGGGAAACAATCAGCCCCAGCATTTT. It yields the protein CAIRGNNQPQHF.

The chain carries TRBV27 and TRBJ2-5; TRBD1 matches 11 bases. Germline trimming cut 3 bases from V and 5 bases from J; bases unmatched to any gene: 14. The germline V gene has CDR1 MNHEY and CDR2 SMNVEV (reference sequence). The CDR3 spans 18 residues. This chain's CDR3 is CASSLGESGTGGRETQYF. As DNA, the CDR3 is TGTGCCAGCAGTTTGGGGGAGTCGGGGACAGGGGGACGGGAGACCCAGTACTTC.

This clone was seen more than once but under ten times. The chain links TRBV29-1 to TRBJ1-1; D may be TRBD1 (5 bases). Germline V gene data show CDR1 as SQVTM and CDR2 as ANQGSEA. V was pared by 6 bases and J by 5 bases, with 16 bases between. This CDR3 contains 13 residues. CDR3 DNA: TGCAGCGTGGGGGGTGGCGGGGAAACTGAAGCTTTCTTT. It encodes CSVGGGGETEAFF. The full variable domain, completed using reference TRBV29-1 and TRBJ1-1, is SAVISQKPSRDICQRGTSLTIQCQVDSQVTMMFWYRQQPGQSLTLIATANQGSEATYESGFVIDKFPISRPNLTFSTLTVSNMSPEDSSIYLCSVGGGGETEAFFGQGTRLTVV.

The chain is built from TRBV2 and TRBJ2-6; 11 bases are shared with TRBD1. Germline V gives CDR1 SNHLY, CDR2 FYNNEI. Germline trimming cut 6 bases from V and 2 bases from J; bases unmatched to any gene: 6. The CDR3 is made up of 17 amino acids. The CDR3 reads CASRPPGQGAGANVLTF. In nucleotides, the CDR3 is TGTGCCAGCAGGCCCCCGGGACAGGGGGCTGGGGCCAACGTCCTGACTTTC.

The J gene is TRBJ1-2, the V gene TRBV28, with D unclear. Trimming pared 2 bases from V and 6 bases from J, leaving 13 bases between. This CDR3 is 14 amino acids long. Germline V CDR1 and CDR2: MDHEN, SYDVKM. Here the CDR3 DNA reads TGTGCCAGCAGTTTAGTTTCCAAAGGTCATGGCTACACCTTC. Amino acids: CASSLVSKGHGYTF.

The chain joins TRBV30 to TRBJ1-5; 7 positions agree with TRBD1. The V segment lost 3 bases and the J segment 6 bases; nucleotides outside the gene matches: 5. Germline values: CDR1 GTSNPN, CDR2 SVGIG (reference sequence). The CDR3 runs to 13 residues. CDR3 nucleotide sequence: TGTGCCTGGAGCACAGGGGATGGTCAGCCCCAGCATTTT. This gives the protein CAWSTGDGQPQHF.

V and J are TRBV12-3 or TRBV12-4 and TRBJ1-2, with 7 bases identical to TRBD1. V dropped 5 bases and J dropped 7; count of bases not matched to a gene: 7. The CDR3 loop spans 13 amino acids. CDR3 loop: CASSMTGQGGYTF. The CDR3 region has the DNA TGTGCCAGCAGTATGACAGGGCAAGGTGGCTACACCTTC.

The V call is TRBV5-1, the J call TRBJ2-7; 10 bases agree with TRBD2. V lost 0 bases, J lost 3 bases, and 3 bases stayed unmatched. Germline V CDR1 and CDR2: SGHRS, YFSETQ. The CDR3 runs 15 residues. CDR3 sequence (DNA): TGCGCCAGCAGCTTGGGGTCTAGCGGGGGCTACGAGCAGTACTTC. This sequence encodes CASSLGSSGGYEQYF.

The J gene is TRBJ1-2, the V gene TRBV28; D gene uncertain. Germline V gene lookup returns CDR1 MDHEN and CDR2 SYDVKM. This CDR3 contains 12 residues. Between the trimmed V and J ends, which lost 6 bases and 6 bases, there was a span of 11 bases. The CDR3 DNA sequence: TGTGCCAGCAGCGAGGGCGGGGATGGCTACACCTTC. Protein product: CASSEGGDGYTF.

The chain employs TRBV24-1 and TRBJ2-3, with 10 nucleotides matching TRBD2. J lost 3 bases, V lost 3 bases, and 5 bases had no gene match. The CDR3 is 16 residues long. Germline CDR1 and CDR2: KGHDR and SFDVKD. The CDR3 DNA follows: TGTGCCACCAGTGATCGTCTAGCGGGGGCTACAGATACGCAGTATTTT. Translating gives CATSDRLAGATDTQYF.

The CDR3 DNA sequence: TGTGCCAGCAGGTGGACTAGCGGGGGGGCCAGGGAGCAGTTCTTC. It yields the protein CASRWTSGGAREQFF. The chain employs TRBV6-5 and TRBJ2-1; 15 bases agree with TRBD2. The CDR3 length is 15 residues. V shed 6 bases, J shed 10 bases, and the junction held 7 bases outside the gene matches. The germline gives CDR1 MNHEY, CDR2 SVGAGI.